One and the same sample provided the 3 T cell receptor beta chains below, sequenced in a study of blood T cell repertoires in COVID-19. TCRdb's table, derived via immunoSEQ multiplex PCR, lists solely in-frame clones and lacks some. Of about 180,000 clones listed, 79% are singletons. The sequenced sample consisted of peripheral blood. All receptors come from a woman in her fifties or sixties with COVID-19, enrolled during active disease.

CDR3 nucleotides: TGTGCCAGCGGGGACAGGCCCGGACGAGGCTACACCTTC. This translates into CASGDRPGRGYTF. The J gene is TRBJ1-2, the V gene TRBV27, with 8 bases lining up with TRBD1. CDR3 length: 13 residues. V was pared by 8 bases and J by 8 bases, with 10 bases of the junction left unmatched. Germline CDR1 and CDR2: MNHEY and SMNVEV (reference sequence).

The chain combines TRBV12-3 or TRBV12-4 with TRBJ2-5, with D unclear. This CDR3 contains 11 residues. The ends were cut back, 5 bases at V and 4 bases at J, with 5 bases in the middle. The CDR3 loop reads CASSTGETQYF. The CDR3 DNA sequence: TGTGCCAGCAGTACCGGAGAGACCCAGTACTTC.

The CDR3 nucleotides read TGTGCCAGCAGCTTCTCACTAGCGGGGGAAGAGACCCAGTACTTC. Its translation: CASSFSLAGEETQYF. This chain connects TRBV13 to TRBJ2-5, with 11 bases identical to TRBD2. Germline trimming cut 3 bases from V and 3 bases from J; bases unmatched to any gene: 3. Germline V gene sequence: CDR1 PRHDT, CDR2 FYEKMQ (reference sequence). The CDR3 is 15 amino acids.